This T cell receptor beta chain is from a study of blood T cell repertoires in COVID-19. Study summary: Whether acute or convalescent, the COVID-19 samples came from the United States, Italy and Spain. In each case, the material was cDNA or gDNA derived from T cells, B-cell-depleted T cells, or PBMCs.

As to this clone: The junction and the germline gene differ at one end; a read error may be behind it.

Germline V gene sequence: CDR1 DFQATT, CDR2 SNEGSKA (reference sequence). The CDR3 has 14 amino acids. Original methodology: Estimated nucleated cell counts came from reference gene primer amplification. The repertoire was sequenced with immunoSEQ multiplex PCR; TCRdb's copy has only in-frame clones and lacks some. The V and J calls and clone size come from that table; D and trimming were worked out from the DNA. The sample contains roughly 190,000 clones, around 86% of which appear only once. The sample taken for sequencing was peripheral blood. The chain links TRBV20-1 to TRBJ1-1; D not certain. This sequence originates from an elderly woman in a cohort sampled during active or convalescent COVID-19. CDR3 nucleotide sequence: TGCAGTCCTAGTTATCGGAGGGAGGACACTGAAGCTTTCTTT. Protein product: CSPSYRREDTEAFF.